This T cell receptor beta chain stems from a study of shared clonotypes between healthy human individuals. Donors comprised only Caucasian adults living in Nashville, Tennessee. The unsorted PBMC sample used ten immunoSEQ deep assay plates. As handled by the study authors: As immunoSEQ supplied junction-only sequences (without quality scores), filtering differed. The protocol was immunoSEQ multiplex PCR, while the TCRdb copy is restricted to in-frame clones and leaves out a portion. That table is the source of V, J and clone size, and D and trimming were worked out from the DNA. In the table there are some 510,000 clones, approximately 79% of which are singletons. The sample holds a few counts of this clone. This receptor was taken from a middle-aged woman in good health. Some clones in this sample may be carry-over from other donors' samples. The sample comprised PBMCs.

The CDR3: CASLGWAGNQPQHF. CDR3 nucleotides: TGTGCCAGTTTGGGTTGGGCTGGCAATCAGCCCCAGCATTTT. J is TRBJ1-5 and V is TRBV19; D unresolved. Germline V lookup: CDR1 LNHDA, CDR2 SQIVND (reference sequence). V lost 8 bases and J lost 2, with 13 bases in between. The CDR3 is 14 amino acids.